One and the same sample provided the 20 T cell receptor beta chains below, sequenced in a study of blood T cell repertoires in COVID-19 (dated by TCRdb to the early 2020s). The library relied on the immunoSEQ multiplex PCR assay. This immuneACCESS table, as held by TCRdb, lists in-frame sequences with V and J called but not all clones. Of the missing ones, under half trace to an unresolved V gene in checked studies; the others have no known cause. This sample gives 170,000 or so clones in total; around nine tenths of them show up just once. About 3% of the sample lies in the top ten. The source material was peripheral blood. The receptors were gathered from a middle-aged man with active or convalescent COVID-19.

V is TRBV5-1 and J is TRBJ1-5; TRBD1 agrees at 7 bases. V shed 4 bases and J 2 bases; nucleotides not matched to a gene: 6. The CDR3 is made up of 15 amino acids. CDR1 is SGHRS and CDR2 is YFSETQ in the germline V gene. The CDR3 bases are TGCGCCAGCAGCCCGACAGGGCTTGGCAATCAGCCCCAGCATTTT. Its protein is CASSPTGLGNQPQHF.

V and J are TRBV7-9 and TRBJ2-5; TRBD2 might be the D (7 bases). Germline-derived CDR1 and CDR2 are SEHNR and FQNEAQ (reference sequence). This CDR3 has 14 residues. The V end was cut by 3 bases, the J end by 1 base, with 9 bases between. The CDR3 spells CASSLAGAQETQYF. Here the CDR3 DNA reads TGTGCCAGCAGCTTGGCGGGGGCCCAAGAGACCCAGTACTTC.

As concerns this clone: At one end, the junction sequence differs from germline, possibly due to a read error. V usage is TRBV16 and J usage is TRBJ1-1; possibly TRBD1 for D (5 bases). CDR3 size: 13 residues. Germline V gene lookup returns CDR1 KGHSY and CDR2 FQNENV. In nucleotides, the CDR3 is TGTGCCGGCAGCCAATCGGGGGGAACTGAAGCTTTCTTT. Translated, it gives CAGSQSGGTEAFF.

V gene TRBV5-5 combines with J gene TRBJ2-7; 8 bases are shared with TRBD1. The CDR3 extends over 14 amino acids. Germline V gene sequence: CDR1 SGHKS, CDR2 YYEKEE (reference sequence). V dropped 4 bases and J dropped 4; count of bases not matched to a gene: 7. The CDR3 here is CASSRPGGGYEQYF. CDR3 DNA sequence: TGTGCCAGCAGCAGACCAGGGGGCGGATACGAGCAGTACTTC.

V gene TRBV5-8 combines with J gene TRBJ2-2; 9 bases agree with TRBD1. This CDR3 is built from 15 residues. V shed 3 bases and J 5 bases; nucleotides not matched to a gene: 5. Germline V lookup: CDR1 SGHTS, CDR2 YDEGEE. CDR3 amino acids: CASSWTGAVTGELFF. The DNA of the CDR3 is TGTGCCAGCAGCTGGACAGGGGCGGTTACCGGGGAGCTGTTTTTT.

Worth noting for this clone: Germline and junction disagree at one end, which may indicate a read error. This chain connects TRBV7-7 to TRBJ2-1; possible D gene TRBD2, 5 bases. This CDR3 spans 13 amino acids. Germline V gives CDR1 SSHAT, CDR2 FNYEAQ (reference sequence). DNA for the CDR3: TGTGCTAGCAGCTTATATGAGGGTAATGAGCAGTTCTTC. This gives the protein CASSLYEGNEQFF.

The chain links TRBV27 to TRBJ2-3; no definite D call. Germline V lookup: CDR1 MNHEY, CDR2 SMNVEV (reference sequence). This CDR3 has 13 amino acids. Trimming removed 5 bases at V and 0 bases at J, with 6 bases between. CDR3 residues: CASSVLSTDTQYF. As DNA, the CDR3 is TGTGCCAGCAGTGTACTAAGCACAGATACGCAGTATTTT.

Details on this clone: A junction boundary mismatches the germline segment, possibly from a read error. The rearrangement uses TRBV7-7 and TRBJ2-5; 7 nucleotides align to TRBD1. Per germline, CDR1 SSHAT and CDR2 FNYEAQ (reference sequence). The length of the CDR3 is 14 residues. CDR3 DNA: TGTGCTAGCAGCCCCCAGGGGGAACACGGGACCCAGTACTTC. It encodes CASSPQGEHGTQYF.

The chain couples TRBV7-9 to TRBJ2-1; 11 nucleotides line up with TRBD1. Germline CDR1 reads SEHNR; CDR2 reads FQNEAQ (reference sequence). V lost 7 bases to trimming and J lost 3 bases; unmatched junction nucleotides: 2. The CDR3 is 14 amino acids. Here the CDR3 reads CASKGTGGYNEQFF. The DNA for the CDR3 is TGTGCCAGCAAAGGGACAGGGGGCTACAATGAGCAGTTCTTC.

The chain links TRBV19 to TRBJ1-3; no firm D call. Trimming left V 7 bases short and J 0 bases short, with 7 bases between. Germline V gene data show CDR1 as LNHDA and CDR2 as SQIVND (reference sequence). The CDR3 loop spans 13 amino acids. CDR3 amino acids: CASKILSGNTIYF. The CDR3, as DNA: TGTGCCAGTAAAATACTCTCTGGAAACACCATATATTTT.

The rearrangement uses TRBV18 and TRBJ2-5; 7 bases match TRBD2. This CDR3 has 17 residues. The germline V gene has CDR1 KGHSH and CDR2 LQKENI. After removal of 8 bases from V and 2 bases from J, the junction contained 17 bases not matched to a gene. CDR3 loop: CASAPTAGRLGQETQYF. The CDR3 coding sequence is TGTGCCAGCGCGCCGACAGCGGGGAGATTGGGACAAGAGACCCAGTACTTC. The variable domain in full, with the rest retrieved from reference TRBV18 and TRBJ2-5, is NAGVMQNPRHLVRRRGQEARLRCSPMKGHSHVYWYRQLPEEGLKFMVYLQKENIIDESGMPKERFSAEFPKEGPSILRIQQVVRGDSAAYFCASAPTAGRLGQETQYFGPGTRLLVL.

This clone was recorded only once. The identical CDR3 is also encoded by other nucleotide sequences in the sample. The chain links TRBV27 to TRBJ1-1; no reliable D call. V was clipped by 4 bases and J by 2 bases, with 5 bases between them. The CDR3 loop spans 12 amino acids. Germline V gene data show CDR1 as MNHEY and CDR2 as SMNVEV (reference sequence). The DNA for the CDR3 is TGTGCCAGCAGTTCGGTAAACACTGAAGCTTTCTTT. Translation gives CASSSVNTEAFF.

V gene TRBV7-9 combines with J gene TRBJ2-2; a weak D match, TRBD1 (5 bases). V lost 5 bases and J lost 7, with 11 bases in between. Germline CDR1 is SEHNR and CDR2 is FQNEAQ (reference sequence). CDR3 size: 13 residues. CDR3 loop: CASSTQRGGELFF. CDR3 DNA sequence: TGTGCCAGCAGCACCCAAAGGGGCGGGGAGCTGTTTTTT.

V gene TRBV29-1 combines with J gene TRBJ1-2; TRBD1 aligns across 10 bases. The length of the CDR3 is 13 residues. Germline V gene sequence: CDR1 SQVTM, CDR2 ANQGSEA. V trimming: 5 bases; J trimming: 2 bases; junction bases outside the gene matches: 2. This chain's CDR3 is CSVSTGGNYGYTF. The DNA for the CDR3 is TGCAGCGTTTCGACAGGGGGCAACTATGGCTACACCTTC. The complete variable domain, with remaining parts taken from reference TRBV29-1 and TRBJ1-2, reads SAVISQKPSRDICQRGTSLTIQCQVDSQVTMMFWYRQQPGQSLTLIATANQGSEATYESGFVIDKFPISRPNLTFSTLTVSNMSPEDSSIYLCSVSTGGNYGYTFGSGTRLTVV.

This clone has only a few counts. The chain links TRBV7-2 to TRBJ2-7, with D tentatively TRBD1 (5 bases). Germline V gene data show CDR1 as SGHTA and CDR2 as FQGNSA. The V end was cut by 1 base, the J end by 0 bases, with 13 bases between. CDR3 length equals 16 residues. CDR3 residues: CASSLVWGLVSYEQYF. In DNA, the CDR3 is TGTGCCAGCAGCTTAGTTTGGGGCCTCGTCTCCTACGAGCAGTACTTC.

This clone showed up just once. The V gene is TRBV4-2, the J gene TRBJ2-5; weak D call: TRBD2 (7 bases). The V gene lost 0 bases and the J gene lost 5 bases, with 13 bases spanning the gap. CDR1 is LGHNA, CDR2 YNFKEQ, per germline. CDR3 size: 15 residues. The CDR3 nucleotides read TGTGCCAGCAGCCAAGATGGGAGGGGGAGGGAGACCCAGTACTTC. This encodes CASSQDGRGRETQYF.

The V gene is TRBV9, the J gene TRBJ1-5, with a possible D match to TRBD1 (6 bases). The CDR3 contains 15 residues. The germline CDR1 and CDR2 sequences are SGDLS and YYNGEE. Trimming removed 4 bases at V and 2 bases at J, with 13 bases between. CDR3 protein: CASSPSGVGNQPQHF. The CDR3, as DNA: TGTGCCAGCAGCCCCTCAGGGGTGGGCAATCAGCCCCAGCATTTT.

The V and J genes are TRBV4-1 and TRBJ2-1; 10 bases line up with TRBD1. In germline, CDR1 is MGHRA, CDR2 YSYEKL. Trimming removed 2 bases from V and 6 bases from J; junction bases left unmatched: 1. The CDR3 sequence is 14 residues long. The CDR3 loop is CASSQWTGGNEQFF. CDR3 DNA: TGCGCCAGCAGCCAATGGACAGGGGGCAATGAGCAGTTCTTC.

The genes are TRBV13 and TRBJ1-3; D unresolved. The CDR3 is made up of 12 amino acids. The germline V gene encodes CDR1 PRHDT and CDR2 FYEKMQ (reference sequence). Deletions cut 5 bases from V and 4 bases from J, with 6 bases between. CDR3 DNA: TGTGCCAGCAGCATACAGGGAAACACCATATATTTT. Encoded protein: CASSIQGNTIYF. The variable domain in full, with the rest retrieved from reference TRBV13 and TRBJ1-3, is AAGVIQSPRHLIKEKRETATLKCYPIPRHDTVYWYQQGPGQDPQFLISFYEKMQSDKGSIPDRFSAQQFSDYHSELNMSSLELGDSALYFCASSIQGNTIYFGEGSWLTVV.

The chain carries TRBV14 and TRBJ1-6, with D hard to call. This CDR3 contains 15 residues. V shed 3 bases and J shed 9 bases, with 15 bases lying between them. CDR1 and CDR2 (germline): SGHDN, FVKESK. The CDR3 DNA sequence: TGTGCCAGCAGCCACATGGACCGGACTTTTTCACCCCTCCACTTT. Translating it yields CASSHMDRTFSPLHF.